A single sample is the source of the 5 T cell receptor beta chains below, sequenced in a study of a mutant IDH1 vaccine in newly diagnosed glioma. Time point denoted: week 11, during vaccination. Vaccinated patients received 300 ug of mutant IDH1 20-mer peptide per dose, with topical imiquimod. For these receptors, no antigen is known. Generated by immunoSEQ multiplex PCR, the TCRdb table keeps only in-frame clones and is missing some. The sample shows about 64,000 clones, about four fifths of them seen only once. This sample comprised PBMCs, obtained from a glioma patient whose treatment included an IDH1 peptide vaccine. These receptors originate from a woman aged 45-65 years with glioma.

This clone has only one observation. This chain connects TRBV9 to TRBJ1-2, with TRBD1 as a possible D gene (6 bases). The CDR3 has 14 amino acids. Trimming cost V 3 bases and J 2 bases, with 11 bases left between them. Per germline, CDR1 SGDLS and CDR2 YYNGEE. The CDR3 region has the DNA TGTGCCAGCAGCGGAGCCGGGACAAACTATGGCTACACCTTC. Amino acid sequence: CASSGAGTNYGYTF.

V gene TRBV28 combines with J gene TRBJ1-5, with 8 nucleotides matching TRBD1. The CDR3 consists of 15 residues. Trimming at V came to 6 bases and at J to 4 bases, leaving 8 bases not matched to a gene. Germline V gives CDR1 MDHEN, CDR2 SYDVKM. The CDR3 nucleotides read TGTGCCAGCAGCCACAGGGGGGGGAGAAATCAGCCCCAGCATTTT. This encodes CASSHRGGRNQPQHF.

This clone occurred a few times. The chain recombines TRBV7-2 with TRBJ1-1; D possibly corresponds to TRBD1 (5 bases). Germline V gene data show CDR1 as SGHTA and CDR2 as FQGNSA. CDR3 length equals 13 residues. With 1 base removed from V and 4 bases from J, the gap between germline ends came to 7 bases. The CDR3: CASSLGQGTEAFF. The CDR3 nucleotides are TGTGCCAGCAGCTTAGGGCAGGGCACTGAAGCTTTCTTT.

The genes are TRBV7-2 and TRBJ1-1; D may be TRBD1 (5 bases). Germline CDR1 SGHTA, CDR2 FQGNSA. V shed 4 bases and J shed 0 bases, with 12 bases lying between them. CDR3 length: 15 residues. Here the CDR3 reads CASSSRAALNTEAFF. The CDR3 DNA follows: TGTGCCAGCAGCTCCAGGGCCGCATTGAACACTGAAGCTTTCTTT.

The chain combines TRBV4-3 with TRBJ1-2, with TRBD1 matching over 10 bases. V gave up 2 bases and J gave up 5 bases; unmatched junction bases: 11. The V gene's germline CDR1 is LGHNA and CDR2 YSLEER. The CDR3 spans 17 residues. The CDR3 here is CASSQTSTGTGVYGYTF. CDR3 bases: TGCGCCAGCAGCCAAACTTCAACCGGGACAGGGGTATATGGCTACACCTTC.